The T cell receptor beta chain under discussion was sequenced for a study of siplizumab effects on memory and regulatory T cells. Germline V CDR1 and CDR2: KGHSH, LQKENI. V lost 6 bases, J lost 4 bases, and 9 bases stayed unmatched. The CDR3 loop spans 15 amino acids. This clone is classed as medium-sized. The antigen is unknown. Cells from the mixed lymphocyte reaction were cocultured for 5 to 6 days at 37°C. Sequencing was performed with immunoSEQ multiplex PCR; in TCRdb, only in-frame clones are kept and a portion is missing. The table has roughly 9,200 clones, around 40% seen once. The receptor was derived from a human donor in good health; the cells came from an allogeneic mixed lymphocyte reaction. The sequenced material came from CFSE-low (dividing) CD4+ T cells sorted from an allogeneic mixed lymphocyte reaction. The chain is built from TRBV18 and TRBJ1-3; 7 nucleotides align to TRBD1. CDR3 loop: CASSRTGVQGNTIYF. CDR3 in DNA: TGTGCCAGCTCGCGAACAGGGGTTCAAGGAAACACCATATATTTT. The whole variable domain, filled in from reference TRBV18 and TRBJ1-3, reads NAGVMQNPRHLVRRRGQEARLRCSPMKGHSHVYWYRQLPEEGLKFMVYLQKENIIDESGMPKERFSAEFPKEGPSILRIQQVVRGDSAAYFCASSRTGVQGNTIYFGEGSWLTVV.